This T cell receptor beta chain comes out of a study of T cell responses to AZD1222 COVID-19 vaccine. General observations from the study: Sampled repertoires all dated from after the peak T cell response. Increases in Spike-specific TCR breadth and depth were seen after two AZD1222 doses. Donors skewed white British and female; clonal diversity was possibly underestimated. Spike-wide vaccine-associated CD4 TCRs dominated at 160-218 and 743-854.

The CDR3 sequence is 14 residues long. CDR1 is SGHRS and CDR2 is YFSETQ in the germline V gene. V shed 4 bases and J shed 0 bases, with 9 bases lying between them. TCRdb's table, derived via immunoSEQ multiplex PCR, lists solely in-frame clones and lacks some. The sample lists 60,000 to 100,000 clones, roughly 90% occurring once. On this clone: The target antigen is unknown.

Sequencing was performed on peripheral blood, taken on day 0 of AZD1222 vaccination. This TCR was sampled from an adult in good health. The chain combines TRBV5-1 with TRBJ2-3; D call uncertain. CDR3 in amino acids: CASSAGSSTDTQYF. The DNA for the CDR3 is TGCGCCAGCAGCGCTGGATCTAGCACAGATACGCAGTATTTT.